This is a list of T cell receptor beta chains from one sample in a study of T-cell reconstitution after alpha-beta-depleted transplantation in children. TCRdb ran MiXCR on the PCR reads and lists one entry per CDR3 protein. Of fewer than 750,000 distinct CDR3 sequences in the sample, approximately 22% were seen once. Sequencing used PBMCs, mostly from graft donor cells, obtained 360 days after TCRalphabeta/CD19-depleted stem cell transplant. The receptors here all came from a boy less than two years old who had a stem cell transplant for acute myeloid leukemia, so the T cells may come from the graft donor. CDR3s include the opening cysteine and the closing phenylalanine or tryptophan. Each record gives: clone size, V gene, D gene, CDR3 protein. The D gene is left open where the match is weak. Size tells how often a clone was seen (once, few, many) or the class of an expanded clone, and some rows leave it out.

few	TRBV6-2/TRBV6-3	.	CASSSQRADNEQFF
few	TRBV20-1	.	CSASRAGGAKNIQYF
many	TRBV20-1	.	CSALPEGGSTDTQYF
.	TRBV20-1	.	CSAKSTGGGRYTF
.	TRBV7-2	TRBD2	CASSLGLAGESQETQYF
few	TRBV9	TRBD1	CASSQATGLGSYEQYF
few	TRBV28	TRBD1	CASSRQGQTGNQPQHF
few	TRBV7-3	.	CASSPYSGETQYF
many	TRBV18	.	CASSHGGYTEAFF
.	TRBV9	.	CASSVTGTQHNEQFF
.	TRBV7-2	TRBD1	CASSRTGGQPQHF
few	TRBV28	.	CASSPLHPDNEQFF
many	TRBV27	.	CASSPVQGLTEAFF
few	TRBV6-1	.	CASRRNRDRDYEQYF
.	TRBV25-1	.	CASSERGGYNEQFF
.	TRBV4-1	.	CASSPVSPGWNEQFF
few	TRBV9	.	CASTPGHHLVNEQFF
once	TRBV28	.	CASSLETRPSGANVLTF
.	TRBV6-1	.	CASSDGQPLAGANVLTF
.	TRBV28	TRBD1	CASRPGTGYQPQHF
.	TRBV7-9	.	CASSNVPSTDTQYF
few	TRBV6-2/TRBV6-3	TRBD2	CASRRLAGGNNEQFF
.	TRBV6-1	.	CASSPDRGGELFF
few	TRBV20-1	.	CSARDSVHANLETQYF
.	TRBV20-1	.	CSAREGLAVFTDTQYF
many	TRBV6-5	TRBD2	CASSTSGETYEQYF
.	TRBV5-1	TRBD2	CASSSVAGGRETQYF
.	TRBV7-9	.	CASSLGPADEQYF
.	TRBV9	.	CASSADSGTEQFF
many	TRBV18	.	CASSPRRETNEQFF
.	TRBV7-6	.	CASSIDRSRLSRSRDDQYF
.	TRBV12-3/TRBV12-4	TRBD2	CASTDLRTSGYNEQFF
many	TRBV5-1	.	CASGGQKGHEQFF
many	TRBV25-1	TRBD1	CASSESPTGGPSQPQHF
many	TRBV5-1	.	CASSLDPRDYGYTF
.	TRBV13	.	CASSFGWEEGETQYF
few	TRBV29-1	TRBD2	CSVRLAGAANYFNEQFF
.	TRBV15	.	CATSRGDSTEAFF
many	TRBV7-2	TRBD1	CASSSDRGNEQYF
few	TRBV20-1	TRBD2	CRARDPRGGVTDTQYF
.	TRBV5-5	.	CASSLAPQGYQETQYF
.	TRBV12-3/TRBV12-4	.	CASTPGQPNTGELFF
few	TRBV24-1	.	CATSDSGTYPHSTDTQYF
few	TRBV19	TRBD1	CASRHRDSHSNYGYTF
.	TRBV12-3/TRBV12-4	TRBD1	CASTLTSPRQGVTF
.	TRBV29-1	.	CSVEGGAGGYTF
many	TRBV7-7	.	CASSHSGPPIQETQYF
.	TRBV11-3	.	CASVGLGSYNEQFF
.	TRBV18	.	CASSPSSSPGSTGELFF